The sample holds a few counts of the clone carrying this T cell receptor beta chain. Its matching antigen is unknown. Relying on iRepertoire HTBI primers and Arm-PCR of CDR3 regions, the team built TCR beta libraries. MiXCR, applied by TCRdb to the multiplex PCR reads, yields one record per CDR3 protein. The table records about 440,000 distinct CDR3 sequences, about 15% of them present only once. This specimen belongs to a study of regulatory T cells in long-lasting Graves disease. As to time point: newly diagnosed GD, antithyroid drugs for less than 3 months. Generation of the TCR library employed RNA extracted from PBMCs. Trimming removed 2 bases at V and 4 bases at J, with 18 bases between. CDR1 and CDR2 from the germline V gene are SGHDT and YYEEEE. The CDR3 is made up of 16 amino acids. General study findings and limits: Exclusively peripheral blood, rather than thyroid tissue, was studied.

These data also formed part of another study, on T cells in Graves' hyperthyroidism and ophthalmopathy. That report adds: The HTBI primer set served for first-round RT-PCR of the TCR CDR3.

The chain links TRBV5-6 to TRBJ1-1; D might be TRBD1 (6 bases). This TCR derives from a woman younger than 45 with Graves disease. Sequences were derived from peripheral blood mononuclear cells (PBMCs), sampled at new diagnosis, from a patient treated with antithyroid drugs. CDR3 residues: CASSFFGGDIFTEAFF. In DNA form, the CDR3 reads TGTGCCAGCAGCTTCTTCGGGGGCGACATCTTCACTGAAGCTTTCTTT. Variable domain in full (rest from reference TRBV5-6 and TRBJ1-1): DAGVTQSPTHLIKTRGQQVTLRCSPKSGHDTVSWYQQALGQGPQFIFQYYEEEERQRGNFPDRFSGHQFPNYSSELNVNALLLGDSALYLCASSFFGGDIFTEAFFGQGTRLTVV.